The 5 T cell receptor beta chains in this list originate from one sample, sequenced in a study of CD8 T cells in ankylosing spondylitis. Their antigens are not known. Study-wide results and limits: Blood from ankylosing spondylitis patients appeared to carry a characteristic roughly 8-variant TCR beta motif.

TCRdb passed the 5' RACE reads through MiXCR, listing each CDR3 protein once. The data show 130,000 or so distinct CDR3 sequences, 17% seen once. Material for sequencing was blood, either unsorted or a sorted T cell fraction (not recorded which). The receptors stem from a male donor with ankylosing spondylitis.

The chain carries TRBV7-6 and TRBJ1-1; a weak D match, TRBD1 (5 bases). The CDR3 has 16 residues. Germline lookup yields CDR1 SGHVS and CDR2 FNYEAQ. V shed 2 bases and J shed 1 base, with 14 bases lying between them. The DNA for the CDR3 is TGTGCCAGCAGCTTAAGCCTTGGGGCCGCGAACACTGAAGCTTTCTTT. It codes for CASSLSLGAANTEAFF.

There are a few counts of this clonotype. The rearrangement joins TRBV14 to TRBJ2-1, with D tentatively TRBD1 or TRBD2 (5 bases each). Germline V lookup: CDR1 SGHDN, CDR2 FVKESK. The V gene lost 3 bases and the J gene lost 8 bases, with 11 bases spanning the gap. The CDR3 totals 13 residues. CDR3 amino acids: CASSQVRGHEQFF. CDR3 bases: TGTGCCAGCAGCCAGGTCCGGGGCCATGAGCAGTTCTTC.

The chain employs TRBV27 and TRBJ2-1, with 7 bases matching TRBD2. The CDR3 covers 13 residues. The germline V gene has CDR1 MNHEY and CDR2 SMNVEV (reference sequence). V dropped 10 bases and J dropped 0; count of bases not matched to a gene: 3. This CDR3 is CATLADSYNEQFF. DNA for the CDR3: TGTGCCACCCTAGCGGACTCCTACAATGAGCAGTTCTTC.

Ten or more counts support this clonotype. The V call is TRBV7-8, the J call TRBJ1-5; D uncertain. The CDR3 totals 14 residues. V lost 5 bases to trimming and J lost 3 bases, with 11 bases between them. The germline V gene encodes CDR1 SGHVS and CDR2 FQNEAQ. The chain's CDR3 is CASSPDLFNQPQHF. The CDR3 bases are TGTGCCAGCAGCCCGGACTTATTCAATCAGCCCCAGCATTTT. The complete variable domain, with remaining parts taken from reference TRBV7-8 and TRBJ1-5, reads GAGVSQSPRYKVAKRGQDVALRCDPISGHVSLFWYQQALGQGPEFLTYFQNEAQLDKSGLPSDRFFAERPEGSVSTLKIQRTQQEDSAVYLCASSPDLFNQPQHFGDGTRLSIL.

The sample holds a few counts of this clonotype. This chain uses TRBV13 with TRBJ2-1; D gene uncertain. The CDR3 extends over 13 amino acids. Per germline, CDR1 PRHDT and CDR2 FYEKMQ (reference sequence). Between the trimmed V and J ends, which lost 5 bases and 4 bases, there was a span of 9 bases. The CDR3 coding sequence is TGTGCCAGCAGCCCCGCCGTTTACAATGAGCAGTTCTTC. Translation: CASSPAVYNEQFF.